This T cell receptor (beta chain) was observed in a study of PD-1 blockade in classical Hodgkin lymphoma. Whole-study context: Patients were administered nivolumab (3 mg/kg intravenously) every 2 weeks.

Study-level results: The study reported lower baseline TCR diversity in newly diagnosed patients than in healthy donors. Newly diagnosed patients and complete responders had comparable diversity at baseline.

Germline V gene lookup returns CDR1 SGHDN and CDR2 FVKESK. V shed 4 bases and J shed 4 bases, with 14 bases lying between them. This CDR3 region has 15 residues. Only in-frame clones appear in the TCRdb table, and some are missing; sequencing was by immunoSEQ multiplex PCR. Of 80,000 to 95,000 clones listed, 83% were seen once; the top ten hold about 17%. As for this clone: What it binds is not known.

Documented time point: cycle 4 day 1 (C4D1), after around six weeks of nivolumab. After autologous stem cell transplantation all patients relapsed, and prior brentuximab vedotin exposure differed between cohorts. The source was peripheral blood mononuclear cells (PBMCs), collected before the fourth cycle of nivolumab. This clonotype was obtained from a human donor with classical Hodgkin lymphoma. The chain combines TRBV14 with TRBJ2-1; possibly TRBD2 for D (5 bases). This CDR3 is CASSREGAGYNEQFF. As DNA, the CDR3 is TGTGCCAGCAGCCGAGAGGGAGCCGGTTACAATGAGCAGTTCTTC.